This TCR beta chain was found in a study of vaccination and CD4 T cells after COVID-19. Study information: Cells received overlapping spike peptides from SARS-CoV-2, HCoV-NL63, HCoV-OC43 and HCoV-229E as stimulation.

Regarding this clonotype: Its antigen is unknown.

The Oncomine TCR Beta short-read assay sequenced DNA from cultured CD4+ T cells. TCRdb fed the PCR reads into MiXCR, producing one record per CDR3 protein. The table lists around 25,000 distinct CDR3 sequences, roughly 40% of them singletons. Time point specified: late sampling 161 to 241 days after vaccination in a few convalescent patients. Specified treatment: approximately 9-day PBMC culture with coronavirus spike peptide pools or control peptides (ViraFEST assay). PBMCs, plated at around 1.9 million per well, were grown in the presence of 10 IU/ml IL-2 and roughly 9.6 ug/ml peptide pools. The CDR3 covers 16 residues. Germline V CDR1 and CDR2: LNHNV, YYDKDF (reference sequence). V was shortened by 0 bases and J by 1 base, with 13 bases between the two germline ends.

The sequenced sample was CD4+ T cells from blood, cultured in vitro, obtained about 7 months after SARS-CoV-2 vaccination. The receptor's source is a human donor who had recovered from COVID-19. The genes are TRBV15 and TRBJ2-7; no firm D call. CDR3 DNA sequence: TGTGCCACCAGCAGAGAACTTTGGGGTCCATCCTACGAGCAGTACTTC. Its translation is CATSRELWGPSYEQYF.